The clone carrying this T cell receptor (beta chain) was counted between two and nine times. These data belong to a study of blood T cells in healthy people across ages. Study information: Researchers report that template switching captured about one barcoded beta molecule per two T cells.

Germline assignment: CDR1 LGHNA and CDR2 YSLEER. The CDR3 runs to 16 residues. Losses at the gene ends were 0 bases for V and 7 bases for J; bases not matched to a gene: 9. Using a J-beta primer mix together with a sample-barcoded 5' primer, a second PCR was run for roughly 7 to 12 cycles. TCRdb reanalysed the 5' RACE reads using MiXCR and keeps one entry per CDR3 protein. The sample has 550,000 to 650,000 distinct CDR3 sequences; about 28% are singletons. The sample also formed part of further work on T cells of mothers and their children. From that second work: RNA extracted was entirely used for cDNA synthesis, about 1.6 ug per 15 ul. It was through the M1S primer of the second PCR that sample barcodes and 2-4 random nucleotides were added.

The genes are TRBV4-3 and TRBJ2-3; 8 nucleotides match TRBD2. The sequence was obtained from a boy between 2 and 10 years old in good health. The specimen sequenced was blood. The CDR3 nucleotides are TGCGCCAGCAGCCAAGATACGGGAGGGCCTGGAAATACGCAGTATTTT. Protein sequence: CASSQDTGGPGNTQYF.